The subject of this entry is one T cell receptor beta chain. As yet, its antigen is unknown. The table came from immunoSEQ multiplex PCR; TCRdb's copy has only in-frame clones and leaves some out. There are approximately 200,000 clones in the sample; about 87% occur only once, and about 3% lies in the top ten. This entry comes from a study of T cell responses to AZD1222 COVID-19 vaccine. Overall study findings and caveats: Clonal diversity was possibly underestimated, and the donors were mostly white British, with more females. Spike-specific TCR breadth and depth both grew after two AZD1222 doses. The study reported that nearly half of spike-specific TCRs target unmutated variant regions. Just a handful of people given AZD1222 tested seropositive at baseline.

This clonotype originated in an adult in good health. Sequences were derived from peripheral blood, sampled on day 0 of MenACWY control vaccination.

In DNA form, the CDR3 reads TGTGCCAGCAGCTTCGGGACAGCTAACACTGAAGCTTTCTTT. Translated: CASSFGTANTEAFF. The rearrangement links TRBV7-9 to TRBJ1-1; 7 bases are shared with TRBD1. Germline CDR1 and CDR2: SEHNR and FQNEAQ (reference sequence). Unmatched junction bases numbered 3, after V lost 3 bases and J lost 2 bases. This CDR3 is 14 amino acids long.